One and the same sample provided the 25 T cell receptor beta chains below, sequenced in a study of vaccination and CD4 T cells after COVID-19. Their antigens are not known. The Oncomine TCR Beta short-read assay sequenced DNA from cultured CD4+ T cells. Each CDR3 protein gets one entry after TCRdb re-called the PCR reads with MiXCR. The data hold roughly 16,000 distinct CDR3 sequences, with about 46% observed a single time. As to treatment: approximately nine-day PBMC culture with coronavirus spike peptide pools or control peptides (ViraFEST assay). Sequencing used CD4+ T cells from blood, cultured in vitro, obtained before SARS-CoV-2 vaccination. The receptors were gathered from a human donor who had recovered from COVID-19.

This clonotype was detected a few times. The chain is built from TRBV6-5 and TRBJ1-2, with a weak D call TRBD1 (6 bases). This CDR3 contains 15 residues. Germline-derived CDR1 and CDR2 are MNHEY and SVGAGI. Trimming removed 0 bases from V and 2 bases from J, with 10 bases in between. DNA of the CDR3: TGTGCCAGCAGTTACTCCAGGGGAAGGAACTATGGCTACACCTTC. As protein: CASSYSRGRNYGYTF.

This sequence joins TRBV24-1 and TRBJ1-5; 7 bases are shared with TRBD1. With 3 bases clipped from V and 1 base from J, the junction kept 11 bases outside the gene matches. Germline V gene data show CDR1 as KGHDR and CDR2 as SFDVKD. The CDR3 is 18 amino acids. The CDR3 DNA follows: TGTGCCACCAGTGATCCCGCAGGGGGTGAGGAGAGCAATCAGCCCCAGCATTTT. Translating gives CATSDPAGGEESNQPQHF.

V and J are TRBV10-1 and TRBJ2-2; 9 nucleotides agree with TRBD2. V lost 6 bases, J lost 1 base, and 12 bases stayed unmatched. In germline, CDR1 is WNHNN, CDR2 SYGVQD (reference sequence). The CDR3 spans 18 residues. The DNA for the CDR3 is TGCGCCAGCAGCCCCGGACGGACTAGCGTAATGAACACCGGGGAGCTGTTTTTT. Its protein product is CASSPGRTSVMNTGELFF.

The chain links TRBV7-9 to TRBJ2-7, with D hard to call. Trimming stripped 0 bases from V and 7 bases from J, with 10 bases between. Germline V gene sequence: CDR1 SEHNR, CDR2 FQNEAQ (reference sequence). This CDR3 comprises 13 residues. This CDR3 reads CASSLAGQEEQYF. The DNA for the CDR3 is TGTGCCAGCAGCTTAGCGGGTCAGGAGGAGCAGTACTTC.

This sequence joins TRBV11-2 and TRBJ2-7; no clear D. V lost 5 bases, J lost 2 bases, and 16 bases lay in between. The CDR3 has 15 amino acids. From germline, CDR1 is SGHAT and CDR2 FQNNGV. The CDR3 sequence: CASSPLTRATYEQYF. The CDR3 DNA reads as TGTGCCAGCAGCCCCTTAACGAGAGCCACCTACGAGCAGTACTTC. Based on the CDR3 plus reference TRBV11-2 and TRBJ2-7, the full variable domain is EAGVAQSPRYKIIEKRQSVAFWCNPISGHATLYWYQQILGQGPKLLIQFQNNGVVDDSQLPKDRFSAERLKGVDSTLKIQPAKLEDSAVYLCASSPLTRATYEQYFGPGTRLTVT.

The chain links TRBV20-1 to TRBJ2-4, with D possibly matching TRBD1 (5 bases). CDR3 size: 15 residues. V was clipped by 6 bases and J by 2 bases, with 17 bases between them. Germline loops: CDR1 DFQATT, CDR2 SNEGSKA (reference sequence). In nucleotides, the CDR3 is TGCAGTGCCATCCCTCCGACAGATACCAAAAACATTCAGTACTTC. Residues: CSAIPPTDTKNIQYF.

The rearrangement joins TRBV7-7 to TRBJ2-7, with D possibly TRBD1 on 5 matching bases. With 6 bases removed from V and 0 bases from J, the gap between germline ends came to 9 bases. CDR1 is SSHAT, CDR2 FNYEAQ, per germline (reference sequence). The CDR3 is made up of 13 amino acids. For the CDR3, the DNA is TGTGCCAGCAGGTCACAGGACTCCTACGAGCAGTACTTC. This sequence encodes CASRSQDSYEQYF. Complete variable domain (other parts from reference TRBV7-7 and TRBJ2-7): GAGVSQSPRYKVTKRGQDVTLRCDPISSHATLYWYQQALGQGPEFLTYFNYEAQPDKSGLPSDRFSAERPEGSISTLTIQRTEQRDSAMYRCASRSQDSYEQYFGPGTRLTVT.

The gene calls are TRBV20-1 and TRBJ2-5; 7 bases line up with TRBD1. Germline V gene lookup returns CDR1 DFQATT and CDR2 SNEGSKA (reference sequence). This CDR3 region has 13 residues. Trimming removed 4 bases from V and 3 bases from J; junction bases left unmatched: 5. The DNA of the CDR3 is TGCAGTGCTACTCCCGGGACAGAAGAGACCCAGTACTTC. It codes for CSATPGTEETQYF.

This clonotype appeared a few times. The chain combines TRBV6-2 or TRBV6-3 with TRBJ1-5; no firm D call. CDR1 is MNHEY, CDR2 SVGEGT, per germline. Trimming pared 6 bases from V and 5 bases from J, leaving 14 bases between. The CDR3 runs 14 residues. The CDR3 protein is CASSLQSRYQPQHF. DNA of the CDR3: TGTGCCAGCAGCCTCCAGTCGAGGTATCAGCCCCAGCATTTT.

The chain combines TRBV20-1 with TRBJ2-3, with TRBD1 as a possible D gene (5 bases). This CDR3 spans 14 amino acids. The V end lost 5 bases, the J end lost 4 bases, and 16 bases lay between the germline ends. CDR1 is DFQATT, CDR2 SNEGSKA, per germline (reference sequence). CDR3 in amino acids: CSASDTEMADTQYF. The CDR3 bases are TGCAGTGCTTCGGACACTGAAATGGCAGATACGCAGTATTTT.

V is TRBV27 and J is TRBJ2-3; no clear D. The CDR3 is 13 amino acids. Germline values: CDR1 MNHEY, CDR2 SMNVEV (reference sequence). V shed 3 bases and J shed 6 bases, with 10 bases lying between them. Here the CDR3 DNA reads TGTGCCAGCAGTTTGCCCTACGCGGATACGCAGTATTTT. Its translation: CASSLPYADTQYF.

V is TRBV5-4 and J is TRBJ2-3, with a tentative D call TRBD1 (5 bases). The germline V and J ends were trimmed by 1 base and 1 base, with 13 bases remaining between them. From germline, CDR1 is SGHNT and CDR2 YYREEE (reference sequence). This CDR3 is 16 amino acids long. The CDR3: CASSLPQGYGTDTQYF. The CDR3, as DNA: TGTGCCAGCAGCTTGCCCCAGGGATATGGCACAGATACGCAGTATTTT.

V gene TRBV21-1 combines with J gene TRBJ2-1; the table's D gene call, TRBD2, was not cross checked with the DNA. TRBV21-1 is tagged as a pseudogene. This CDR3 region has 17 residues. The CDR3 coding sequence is TGTGCCAGCAGCTGTATAGTGAAAGGGCCTACCTACAATGAGCAGTTCTTC. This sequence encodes CASSCIVKGPTYNEQFF.

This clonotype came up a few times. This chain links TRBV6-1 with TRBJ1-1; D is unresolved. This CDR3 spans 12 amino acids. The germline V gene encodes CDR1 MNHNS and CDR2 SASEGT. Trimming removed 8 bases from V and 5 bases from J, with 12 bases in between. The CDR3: CASSPGGTEAFF. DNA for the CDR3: TGTGCCAGCTCCCCGGGAGGGACTGAAGCTTTCTTT.

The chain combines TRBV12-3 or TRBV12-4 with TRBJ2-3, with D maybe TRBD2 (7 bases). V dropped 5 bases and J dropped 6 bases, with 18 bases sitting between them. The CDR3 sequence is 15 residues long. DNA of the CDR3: TGTGCCAGCAGTGAACCCCGGGGGGCGGGGGATACGCAGTATTTT. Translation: CASSEPRGAGDTQYF.

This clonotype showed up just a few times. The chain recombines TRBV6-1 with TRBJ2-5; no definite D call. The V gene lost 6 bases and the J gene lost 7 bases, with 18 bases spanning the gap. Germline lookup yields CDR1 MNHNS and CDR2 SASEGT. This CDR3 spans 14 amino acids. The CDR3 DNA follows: TGTGCCAGCAGGGGAATGATCGTGATGGGGACCCAGTACTTC. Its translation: CASRGMIVMGTQYF.

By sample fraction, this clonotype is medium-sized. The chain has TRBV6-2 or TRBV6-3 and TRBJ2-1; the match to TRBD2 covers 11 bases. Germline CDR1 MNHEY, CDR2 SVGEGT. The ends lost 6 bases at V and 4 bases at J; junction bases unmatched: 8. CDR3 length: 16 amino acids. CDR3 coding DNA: TGTGCCAGCAGACCAGCTAGCGGGGGGCCTTACAATGAGCAGTTCTTC. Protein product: CASRPASGGPYNEQFF.

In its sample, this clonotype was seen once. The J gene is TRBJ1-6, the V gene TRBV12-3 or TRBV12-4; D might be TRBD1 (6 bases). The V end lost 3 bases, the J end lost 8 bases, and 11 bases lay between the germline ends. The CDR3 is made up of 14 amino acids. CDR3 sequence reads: CASSFRGTDSPLHF. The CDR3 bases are TGTGCCAGCAGTTTCAGGGGAACGGATTCACCCCTCCACTTT.

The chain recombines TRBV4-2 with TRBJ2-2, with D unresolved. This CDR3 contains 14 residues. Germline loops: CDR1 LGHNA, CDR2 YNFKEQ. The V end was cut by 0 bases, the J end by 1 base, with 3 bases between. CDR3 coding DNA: TGTGCCAGCAGCCAAGATTTGAACACCGGGGAGCTGTTTTTT. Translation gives CASSQDLNTGELFF.

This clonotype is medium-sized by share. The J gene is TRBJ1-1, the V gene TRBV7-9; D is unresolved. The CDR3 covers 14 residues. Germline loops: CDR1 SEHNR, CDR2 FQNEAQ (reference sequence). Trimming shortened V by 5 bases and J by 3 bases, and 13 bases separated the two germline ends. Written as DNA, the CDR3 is TGTGCCAGCAGCCGAGCCAGCCGGGACACTGAAGCTTTCTTT. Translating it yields CASSRASRDTEAFF.

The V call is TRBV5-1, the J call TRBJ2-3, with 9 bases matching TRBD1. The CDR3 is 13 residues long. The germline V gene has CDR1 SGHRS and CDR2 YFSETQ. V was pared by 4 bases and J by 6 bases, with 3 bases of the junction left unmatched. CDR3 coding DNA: TGCGCCAGCAGCGCAGGGACAGGGGATACGCAGTATTTT. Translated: CASSAGTGDTQYF.

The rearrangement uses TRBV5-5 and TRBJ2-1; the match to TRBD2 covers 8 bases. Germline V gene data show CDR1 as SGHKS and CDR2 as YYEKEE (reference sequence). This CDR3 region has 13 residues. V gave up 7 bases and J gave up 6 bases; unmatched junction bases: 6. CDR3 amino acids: CASLRSGSNEQFF. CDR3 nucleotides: TGTGCCAGCCTTCGGAGCGGGAGCAATGAGCAGTTCTTC.

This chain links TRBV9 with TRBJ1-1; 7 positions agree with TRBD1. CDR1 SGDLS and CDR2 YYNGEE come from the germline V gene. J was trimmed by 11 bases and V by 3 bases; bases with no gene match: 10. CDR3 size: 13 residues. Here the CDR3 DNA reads TGTGCCAGCAGCGGGGGACAGACCCAATCGGCTTTCTTT. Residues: CASSGGQTQSAFF.

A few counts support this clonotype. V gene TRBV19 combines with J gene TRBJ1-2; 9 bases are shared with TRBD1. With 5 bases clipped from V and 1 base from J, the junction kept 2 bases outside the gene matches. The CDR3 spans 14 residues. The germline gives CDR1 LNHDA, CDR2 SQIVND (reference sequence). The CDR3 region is CASSRQGGNYGYTF. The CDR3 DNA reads TGTGCCAGTAGTCGACAGGGGGGTAACTATGGCTACACCTTC.

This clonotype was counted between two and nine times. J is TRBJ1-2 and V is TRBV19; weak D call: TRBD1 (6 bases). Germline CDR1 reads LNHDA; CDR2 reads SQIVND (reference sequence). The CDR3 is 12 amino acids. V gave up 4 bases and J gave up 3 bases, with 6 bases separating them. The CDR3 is CASSTGDYGYTF. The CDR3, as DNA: TGTGCCAGTAGTACAGGGGACTATGGCTACACCTTC.